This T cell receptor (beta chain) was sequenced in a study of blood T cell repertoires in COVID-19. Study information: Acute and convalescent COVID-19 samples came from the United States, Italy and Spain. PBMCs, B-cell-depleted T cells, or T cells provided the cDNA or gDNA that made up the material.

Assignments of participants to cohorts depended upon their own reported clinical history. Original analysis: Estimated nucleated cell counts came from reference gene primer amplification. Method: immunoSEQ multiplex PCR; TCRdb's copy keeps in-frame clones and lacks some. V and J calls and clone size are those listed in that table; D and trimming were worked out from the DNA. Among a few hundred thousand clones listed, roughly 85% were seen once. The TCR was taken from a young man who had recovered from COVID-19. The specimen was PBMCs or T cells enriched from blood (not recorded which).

This chain's CDR3 is CATSRDRGRGDYGYTF. The CDR3 DNA follows: TGTGCCACCAGCAGAGATCGGGGCAGGGGGGACTATGGCTACACCTTC. The J gene is TRBJ1-2, the V gene TRBV15, with 7 bases lining up with TRBD1. J lost 3 bases, V lost 0 bases, and 7 bases had no gene match. The CDR3 is 16 residues long. Germline V lookup: CDR1 LNHNV, CDR2 YYDKDF (reference sequence).